This T cell receptor beta chain emerged from a study of blood T cell repertoires in COVID-19. In the study overall: Samples representing acute and convalescent COVID-19 were sourced from the United States, Italy and Spain. PBMCs, B-cell-depleted T cells, or T cells provided the cDNA or gDNA that made up the material.

Germline assignment: CDR1 KGHSH and CDR2 LQKENI. V lost 5 bases and J 0 bases, leaving 7 bases between the germline ends. The CDR3 totals 13 residues. Original handling: Amplification from reference gene primers served as the basis for estimated nucleated cell counts. The data were produced by immunoSEQ multiplex PCR, yet TCRdb's version contains in-frame clones alone and is incomplete. V, J and clone size are taken as reported in that table, and D and trimming were inferred from the DNA itself. The sample carries 150,000 to 200,000 clones, roughly 87% recorded once. The sample comprised peripheral blood. V is TRBV18 and J is TRBJ1-2, with D uncertain. The TCR was taken from a woman aged 45-59 years with acute or convalescent COVID-19. The CDR3 DNA reads as TGTGCCAGCTCAGAGGCTACTAACTATGGCTACACCTTC. It translates to CASSEATNYGYTF.